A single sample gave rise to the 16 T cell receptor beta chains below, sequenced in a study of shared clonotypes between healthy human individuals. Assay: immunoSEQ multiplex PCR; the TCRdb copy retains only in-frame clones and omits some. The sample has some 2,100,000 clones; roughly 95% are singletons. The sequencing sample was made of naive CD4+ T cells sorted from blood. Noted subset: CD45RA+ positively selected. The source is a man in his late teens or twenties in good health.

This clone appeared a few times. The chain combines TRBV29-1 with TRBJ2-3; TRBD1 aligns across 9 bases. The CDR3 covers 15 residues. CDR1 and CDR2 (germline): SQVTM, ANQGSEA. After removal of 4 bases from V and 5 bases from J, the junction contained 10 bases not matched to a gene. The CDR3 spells CSVVRWTGVEDTQYF. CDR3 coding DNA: TGCAGCGTTGTCAGGTGGACAGGGGTTGAAGATACGCAGTATTTT.

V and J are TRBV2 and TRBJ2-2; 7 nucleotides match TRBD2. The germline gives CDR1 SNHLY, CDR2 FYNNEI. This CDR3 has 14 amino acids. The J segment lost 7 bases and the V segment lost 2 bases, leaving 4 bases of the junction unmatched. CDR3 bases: TGTGCCAGCAGTGAATATGGGAGGGTCGGGGAGCTGTTTTTT. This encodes CASSEYGRVGELFF.

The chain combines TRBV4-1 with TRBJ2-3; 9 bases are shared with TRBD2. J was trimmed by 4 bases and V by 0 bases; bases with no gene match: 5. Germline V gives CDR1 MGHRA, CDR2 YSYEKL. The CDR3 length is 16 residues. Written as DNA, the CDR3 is TGCGCCAGCAGCCAAGATTTGCGGGGGGGCCCAGATACGCAGTATTTT. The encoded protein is CASSQDLRGGPDTQYF.

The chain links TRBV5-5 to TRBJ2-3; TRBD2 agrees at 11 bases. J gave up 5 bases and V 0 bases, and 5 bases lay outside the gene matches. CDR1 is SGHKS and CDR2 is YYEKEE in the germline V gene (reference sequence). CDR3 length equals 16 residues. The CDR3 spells CASSLARTSGGDTQYF. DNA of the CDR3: TGTGCCAGCAGCTTGGCCAGAACTAGCGGGGGAGATACGCAGTATTTT.

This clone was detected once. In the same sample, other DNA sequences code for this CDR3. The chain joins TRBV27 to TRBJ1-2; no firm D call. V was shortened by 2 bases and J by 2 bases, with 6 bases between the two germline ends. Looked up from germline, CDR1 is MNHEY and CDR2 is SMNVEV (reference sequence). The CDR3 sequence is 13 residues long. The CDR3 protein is CASSLRQNYGYTF. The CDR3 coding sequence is TGTGCCAGCAGTTTAAGGCAGAACTATGGCTACACCTTC.

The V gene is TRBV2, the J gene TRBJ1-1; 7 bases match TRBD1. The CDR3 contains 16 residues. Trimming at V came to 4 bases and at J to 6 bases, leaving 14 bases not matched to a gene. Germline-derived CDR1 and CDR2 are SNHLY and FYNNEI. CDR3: CASSVGQALNFAEAFF. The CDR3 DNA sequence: TGTGCCAGCAGTGTAGGACAGGCCCTTAATTTCGCTGAAGCTTTCTTT.

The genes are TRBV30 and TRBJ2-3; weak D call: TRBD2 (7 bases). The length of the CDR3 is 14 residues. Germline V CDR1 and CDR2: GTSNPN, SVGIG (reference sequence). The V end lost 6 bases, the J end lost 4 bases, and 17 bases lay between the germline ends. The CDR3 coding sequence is TGTGCCTGCCGTGGGGGGGGCGGTTCAGATACGCAGTATTTT. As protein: CACRGGGGSDTQYF.

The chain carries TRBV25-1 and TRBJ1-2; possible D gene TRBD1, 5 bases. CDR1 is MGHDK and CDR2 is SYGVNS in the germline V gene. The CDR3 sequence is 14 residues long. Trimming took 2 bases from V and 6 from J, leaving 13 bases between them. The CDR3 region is CASSEPGPGDGYTF. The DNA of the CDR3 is TGTGCCAGCAGTGAACCGGGACCAGGCGATGGCTACACCTTC.

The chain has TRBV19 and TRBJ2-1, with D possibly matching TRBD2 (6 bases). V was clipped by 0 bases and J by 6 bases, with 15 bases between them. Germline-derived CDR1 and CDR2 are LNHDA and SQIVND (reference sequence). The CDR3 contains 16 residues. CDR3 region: CASSIEGGMASNEQFF. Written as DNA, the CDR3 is TGTGCCAGTAGTATAGAAGGCGGGATGGCCTCCAATGAGCAGTTCTTC. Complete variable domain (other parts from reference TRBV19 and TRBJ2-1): DGGITQSPKYLFRKEGQNVTLSCEQNLNHDAMYWYRQDPGQGLRLIYYSQIVNDFQKGDIAEGYSVSREKKESFPLTVTSAQKNPTAFYLCASSIEGGMASNEQFFGPGTRLTVL.

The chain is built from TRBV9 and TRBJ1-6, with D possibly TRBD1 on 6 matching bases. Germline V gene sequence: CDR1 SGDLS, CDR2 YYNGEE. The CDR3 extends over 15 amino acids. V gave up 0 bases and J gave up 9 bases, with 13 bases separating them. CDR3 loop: CASSVDSGTSSPLHF. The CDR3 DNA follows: TGTGCCAGCAGCGTAGACTCCGGGACAAGTTCACCCCTCCACTTT.

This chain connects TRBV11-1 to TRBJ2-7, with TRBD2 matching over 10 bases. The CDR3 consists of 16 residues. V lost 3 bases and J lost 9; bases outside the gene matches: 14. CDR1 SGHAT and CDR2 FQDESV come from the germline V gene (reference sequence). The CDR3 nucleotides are TGTGCCAGCAGCTTCGGAAGCGGGGGGGGACTAGAGAGGCAGTACTTC. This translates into CASSFGSGGGLERQYF.

CDR3 residues: CASSYSRTTNTEAFF. CDR3 nucleotides: TGTGCCAGCAGTTACTCCCGGACAACGAACACTGAAGCTTTCTTT. The chain couples TRBV6-5 to TRBJ1-1; perhaps TRBD1 as D (5 bases). Trimming took 0 bases from V and 1 from J, leaving 9 bases between them. There are 15 residues in the CDR3. Germline V CDR1 and CDR2: MNHEY, SVGAGI.

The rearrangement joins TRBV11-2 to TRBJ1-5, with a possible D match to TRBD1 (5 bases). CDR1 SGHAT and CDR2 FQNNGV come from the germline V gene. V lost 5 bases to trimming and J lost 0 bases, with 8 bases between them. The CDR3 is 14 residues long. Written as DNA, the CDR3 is TGTGCCAGCAGCCGGGACGGTAGCAATCAGCCCCAGCATTTT. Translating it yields CASSRDGSNQPQHF.

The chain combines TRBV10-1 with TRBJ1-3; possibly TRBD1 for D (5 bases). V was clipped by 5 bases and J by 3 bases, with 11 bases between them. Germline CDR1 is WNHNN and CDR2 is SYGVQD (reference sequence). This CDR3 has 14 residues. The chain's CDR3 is CASSSGHLGNTIYF. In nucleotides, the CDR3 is TGCGCCAGCAGTTCCGGACACCTTGGAAACACCATATATTTT.

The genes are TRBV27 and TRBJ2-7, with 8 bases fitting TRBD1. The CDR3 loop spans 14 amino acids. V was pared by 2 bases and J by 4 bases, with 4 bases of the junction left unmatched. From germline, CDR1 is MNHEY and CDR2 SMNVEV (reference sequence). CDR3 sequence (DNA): TGTGCCAGCAGTTTAGACAGGGGAATTTACGAGCAGTACTTC. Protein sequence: CASSLDRGIYEQYF.

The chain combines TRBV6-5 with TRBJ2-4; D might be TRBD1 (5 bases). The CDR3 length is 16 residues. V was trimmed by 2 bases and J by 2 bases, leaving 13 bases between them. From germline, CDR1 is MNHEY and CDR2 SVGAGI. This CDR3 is CASSYGAAGTKNIQYF. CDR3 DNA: TGTGCCAGCAGTTACGGGGCGGCAGGGACCAAAAACATTCAGTACTTC.